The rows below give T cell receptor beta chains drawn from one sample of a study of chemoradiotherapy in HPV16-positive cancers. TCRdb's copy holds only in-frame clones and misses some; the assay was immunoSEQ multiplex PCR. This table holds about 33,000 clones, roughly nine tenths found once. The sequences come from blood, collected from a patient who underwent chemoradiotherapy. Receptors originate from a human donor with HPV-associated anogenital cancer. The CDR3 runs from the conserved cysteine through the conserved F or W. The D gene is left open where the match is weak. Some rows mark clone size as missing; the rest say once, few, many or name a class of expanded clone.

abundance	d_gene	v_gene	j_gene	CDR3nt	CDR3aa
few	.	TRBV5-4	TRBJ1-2	TGTGCCAGCAGCTTGGGGGGGACAATCTATGGCTACACCTTC	CASSLGGTIYGYTF
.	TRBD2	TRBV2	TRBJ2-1	TGTGCCAGCAGTAGGGGACTAGCGGGGGGGCCTTACTACAATGAGCAGTTCTTC	CASSRGLAGGPYYNEQFF
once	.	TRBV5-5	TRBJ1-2	TGTGCCAGCAGCTTGGCGTCGGGGTTTAACTATGGCTACACCTTC	CASSLASGFNYGYTF
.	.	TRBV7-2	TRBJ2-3	TGTGCCAGCAGCGCAGGGAGTACCGGCACAGATACGCAGTATTTT	CASSAGSTGTDTQYF
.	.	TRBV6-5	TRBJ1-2	TGTGCCAGCACCCTAGCTGGATCGAATGGCTACACCTTC	CASTLAGSNGYTF
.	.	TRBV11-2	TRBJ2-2	TGTGCCAGCAGCTTCGCCGGGAACGGGGAGCTGTTTTTT	CASSFAGNGELFF
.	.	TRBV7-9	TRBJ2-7	TGTGCCAGCAGCTTACAAGCCCTCAGGGAGCAGTACTTC	CASSLQALREQYF
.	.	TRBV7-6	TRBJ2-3	TGTGCCAGCAGCTTAGAGTGGGGGGCCGGGACAGATACGCAGTATTTT	CASSLEWGAGTDTQYF
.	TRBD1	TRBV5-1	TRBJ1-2	TGCGCCAGCAGCTTCACAGGGGGTAGGGATGGCTACACCTTC	CASSFTGGRDGYTF
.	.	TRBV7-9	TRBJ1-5	TGTGCCAGCAGCTTAGCGGATCAGCCCCAGCATTTT	CASSLADQPQHF